The rows below give T cell receptor beta chains drawn from one sample of a study of cytomegalovirus exposure and HLA in healthy donors. Sequencing was performed with immunoSEQ multiplex PCR; in TCRdb, only in-frame clones are kept and a portion is missing. In the table there are roughly 100,000 clones, about 80% of which are singletons. The sample taken for sequencing was PBMCs. Receptor source: a woman aged 35 to 49 in good health and CMV-seronegative. Both conserved end residues are part of each CDR3. The D gene is left open where the match is weak. A row's size may be missing; if present it is once, few, many or a size class.

>TRBV19|15|once|TRBJ1-2|TRBD1
CASSLTGGGFNGYTF
TGTGCCAGTAGCCTGACAGGGGGCGGTTTCAATGGCTACACCTTC
>TRBV4-3|15|NA|TRBJ2-7|NA
CASSQVGQGLYEQYF
TGCGCCAGCAGCCAAGTTGGTCAGGGGTTGTACGAGCAGTACTTC
>TRBV28|15|NA|TRBJ1-2|TRBD1
CASSLGDRGSYGYTF
TGTGCCAGCAGTTTGGGGGACAGGGGTAGCTATGGCTACACCTTC
>TRBV28|16|NA|TRBJ1-1|TRBD1
CASSSPDRGVGTEAFF
TGTGCCAGCAGTTCCCCAGACAGGGGGGTAGGCACTGAAGCTTTCTTT
>TRBV18|11|once|TRBJ2-7|NA
CASSGGDEQYF
TGTGCCAGCTCAGGGGGCGACGAGCAGTACTTC
>TRBV6-5|14|NA|TRBJ1-4|TRBD1
CASSRTGRNEKLFF
TGTGCCAGCAGCCGGACAGGGAGAAATGAAAAACTGTTTTTT
>TRBV27|12|medium-sized|TRBJ2-7|NA
CASFSSSYEQYF
TGTGCCAGCTTCTCGTCGTCCTACGAGCAGTACTTC
>TRBV28|15|NA|TRBJ1-5|NA
CASSSPTSFNQPQHF
TGTGCCAGCAGTTCCCCGACTTCGTTCAATCAGCCCCAGCATTTT
>TRBV2|15|NA|TRBJ1-4|NA
CASSESRDNYEKLFF
TGTGCCAGCAGCGAAAGCAGGGACAATTATGAAAAACTGTTTTTT
>TRBV7-2|16|NA|TRBJ2-7|TRBD2
CASSPYSGRAPYEQYF
TGTGCCAGCAGCCCTTATAGCGGGAGGGCCCCCTACGAGCAGTACTTC
>TRBV5-4|15|once|TRBJ2-1|TRBD2
CASRKSGGVYNEQFF
TGTGCCAGCAGAAAGAGCGGGGGAGTATACAATGAGCAGTTCTTC
>TRBV5-6|14|NA|TRBJ1-1|NA
CASSFRALGTEAFF
TGTGCCAGCAGCTTCAGGGCCCTGGGGACTGAAGCTTTCTTT
>TRBV7-6|13|NA|TRBJ1-4|NA
CASSLEQGVKLFF
TGTGCCAGCAGCTTAGAACAGGGAGTAAAACTGTTTTTT
>TRBV10-3|13|NA|TRBJ1-2|NA
CAISGTGGYGYTF
TGTGCCATCAGTGGGACGGGGGGCTATGGCTACACCTTC
>TRBV19|14|NA|TRBJ1-5|NA
CASSIPLEDQPQHF
TGTGCCAGTAGTATCCCTCTGGAGGATCAGCCCCAGCATTTT
>TRBV6-1|14|once|TRBJ1-1|NA
CASRLVQGLAEAFF
TGTGCCAGCAGACTTGTACAGGGTTTGGCTGAAGCTTTCTTT
>TRBV7-9|15|NA|TRBJ1-4|TRBD1
CASSSNRGRREKLFF
TGTGCCAGCAGCTCGAACAGGGGGCGTCGGGAAAAACTGTTTTTT
>TRBV28|14|NA|TRBJ2-7|NA
CASSLLGSPYEQYF
TGTGCCAGCAGCCTACTGGGGAGTCCCTACGAGCAGTACTTC